This T cell receptor (beta chain) was obtained from a study of T-cell reconstitution after alpha-beta-depleted transplantation in children. General study results and limits: Surviving recipient T cells and intrathymic progenitors accounted for some patients' high TCRbeta diversity at day 60.

Comments on this clonotype: The target antigen is unknown.

Unique molecular identifiers were incorporated into the prepared TCRbeta library. TCRdb fed the PCR reads into MiXCR, producing one record per CDR3 protein. The top ten clones hold 13% to 15% of a sample with about 600,000 distinct CDR3 sequences, roughly 23% of them seen once. CDR1 DFQATT and CDR2 SNEGSKA come from the germline V gene (reference sequence). V was trimmed by 6 bases and J by 0 bases, leaving 15 bases between them. The CDR3 has 14 residues. This receptor was taken from a boy in the first two years of life who had a stem cell transplant for acute myeloid leukemia, so the T cells may come from the graft donor. Sequencing used PBMCs, mostly from graft donor cells, obtained 360 days after TCRalphabeta/CD19-depleted stem cell transplant. This chain links TRBV20-1 with TRBJ2-7; D not resolved. CDR3 sequence reads: CSASRTSSSYEQYV. CDR3 coding DNA: TGCAGTGCCTCCAGGACCTCCTCCTCCTACGAGCAGTACGTC.